The 23 T cell receptor beta chains below were found in one sample sequenced in a study of metastatic and nonmetastatic thyroid tumors. Patients were all untreated before their thyroid surgery. From the PCR reads, TCRdb re-called clones with MiXCR. The data show 5,700 or so clones, approximately 37% seen once. Sequenced: adjacent normal tissue. These receptors came from a female donor with papillary thyroid cancer or a benign thyroid nodule (not recorded which). Some clones in this sample may be carry-over from other donors' samples.

This clone was seen once. The J gene is TRBJ1-4, the V gene TRBV9, with a tentative D call TRBD1 (5 bases). Trimming stripped 4 bases from V and 7 bases from J, with 17 bases between. This CDR3 has 15 amino acids. Germline-derived CDR1 and CDR2 are SGDLS and YYNGEE. The CDR3: CASSYEGRGGEKLFF. DNA of the CDR3: TGTGCCAGCAGCTACGAGGGGCGCGGGGGTGAAAAACTGTTTTTT.

This clone was detected ten times or more. A much larger clone differs from this one at a single base, so this may be a read error. This sequence joins TRBV4-3 and TRBJ2-1; D gene ambiguous. Looked up from germline, CDR1 is LGHNA and CDR2 is YSLEER. This CDR3 comprises 16 residues. CDR3 in DNA: TGCGTCAGCAGCCAAGAGCCCCGAACCTCCTACAATGAGCAGTTCTTC. Protein sequence: CVSSQEPRTSYNEQFF.

This clone is large (0.1 to 1%) within its sample. This chain uses TRBV20-1 with TRBJ1-5; no definite D call. The germline V and J ends were trimmed by 1 base and 2 bases, with 12 bases remaining between them. The CDR3 extends over 15 amino acids. Germline assignment: CDR1 DFQATT and CDR2 SNEGSKA (reference sequence). CDR3 in amino acids: CSARAPTEGNQPQHF. CDR3 nucleotides: TGCAGTGCTAGAGCCCCCACGGAGGGCAATCAGCCCCAGCATTTT.

V and J are TRBV20-1 and TRBJ2-5; 11 nucleotides align to TRBD1. The CDR3 covers 15 residues. The germline gives CDR1 DFQATT, CDR2 SNEGSKA (reference sequence). The V segment lost 3 bases and the J segment 6 bases; nucleotides outside the gene matches: 9. CDR3 in amino acids: CSASDRDRGTKTQYF. DNA of the CDR3: TGCAGTGCTAGCGACCGGGACAGGGGGACGAAGACCCAGTACTTC.

The chain links TRBV3-1 to TRBJ2-3, with TRBD2 as a possible D gene (6 bases). The CDR3 runs to 12 residues. Between the trimmed V and J ends, which lost 8 bases and 3 bases, there was a span of 9 bases. Germline V gene lookup returns CDR1 LGHDT and CDR2 YNNKEL (reference sequence). In DNA, the CDR3 is TGTGCCAGCTCGCTAGCGACAGATACGCAGTATTTT. As protein: CASSLATDTQYF.

This sequence joins TRBV6-2 or TRBV6-3 and TRBJ2-6, with 9 positions matching TRBD1. The CDR3 runs to 19 residues. The germline CDR1 and CDR2 sequences are MNHEY and SVGEGT. Germline trimming cut 0 bases from V and 0 bases from J; bases unmatched to any gene: 6. The CDR3 coding sequence is TGTGCCAGCAGTTACTCGCGTGGACAGGGGCTCTCTGGGGCCAACGTCCTGACTTTC. Translating it yields CASSYSRGQGLSGANVLTF.

V and J are TRBV6-4 and TRBJ2-3, with D perhaps given as TRBD1 or TRBD2 (5 bases each). This CDR3 region has 17 residues. The V end lost 0 bases, the J end lost 0 bases, and 13 bases lay between the germline ends. CDR1 MRHNA and CDR2 SNTAGT come from the germline V gene. CDR3 DNA sequence: TGTGCCAGCAGTGACTCGGAGTTGGGGGTGAGCACAGATACGCAGTATTTT. This translates into CASSDSELGVSTDTQYF.

This sequence joins TRBV6-1 and TRBJ2-5; D is undetermined. The V gene lost 5 bases and the J gene lost 4 bases, with 5 bases spanning the gap. The CDR3 covers 11 residues. Per germline, CDR1 MNHNS and CDR2 SASEGT. This chain's CDR3 is CASSPSETQYF. The CDR3 DNA sequence: TGTGCCAGCAGTCCTTCAGAGACCCAGTACTTC.

Within the sample, this clone is medium-sized. The rearrangement joins TRBV9 to TRBJ2-1; 7 bases fit TRBD2. CDR1 is SGDLS, CDR2 YYNGEE, per germline. The trim removed 3 bases at V and 4 bases at J, leaving 7 bases unmatched. The CDR3 runs 15 residues. The CDR3 DNA sequence: TGTGCCAGCAGCGAGGGAGGGCGCCTGTACAATGAGCAGTTCTTC. It yields the protein CASSEGGRLYNEQFF.

Turning to this clone: One end of the junction does not line up with germline, which may come from a read error. V usage is TRBV7-2 and J usage is TRBJ2-7; D perhaps matches TRBD1 (6 bases). Germline values: CDR1 SGHTA, CDR2 FQGNSA. There are 15 residues in the CDR3. The chain's CDR3 is CASSQDRSSPYEQYF. For the CDR3, the DNA is TGTGCTAGCAGTCAAGACAGGTCCAGCCCCTACGAGCAGTACTTC.

The V call is TRBV7-8, the J call TRBJ2-1, with TRBD2 matching 11 bases. Trimming at V came to 4 bases and at J to 4 bases, leaving 3 bases not matched to a gene. The CDR3 spans 15 residues. Germline values: CDR1 SGHVS, CDR2 FQNEAQ. The CDR3 here is CASSSGTSGYNEQFF. The CDR3 bases are TGTGCCAGCAGCTCTGGGACTAGCGGATACAATGAGCAGTTCTTC.

The rearrangement links TRBV19 to TRBJ2-2; TRBD1 or TRBD2 may be the D gene (7 bases each). The germline V and J ends were trimmed by 4 bases and 3 bases, with 15 bases remaining between them. The CDR3 spans 16 residues. Germline loops: CDR1 LNHDA, CDR2 SQIVND (reference sequence). In DNA, the CDR3 is TGTGCCAGTAGTAGGGGGGGTACAGGGGACACCGGGGAGCTGTTTTTT. This codes for CASSRGGTGDTGELFF.

The V call is TRBV7-9, the J call TRBJ2-2; no clear D. The CDR3 runs 15 residues. Per germline, CDR1 SEHNR and CDR2 FQNEAQ (reference sequence). Trimming took 0 bases from V and 5 from J, leaving 10 bases between them. The CDR3 region has the DNA TGTGCCAGCAGCTTAGCGCTGCCGGTTACCGGGGAGCTGTTTTTT. As protein: CASSLALPVTGELFF.

The V gene is TRBV6-1, the J gene TRBJ1-6, with a tentative D call TRBD1 (6 bases). Trimming took off 6 bases at V and 6 bases at J, with 9 bases between the two ends. The germline V gene has CDR1 MNHNS and CDR2 SASEGT. The CDR3 runs to 13 residues. This CDR3 is CASSRDTNSPLHF. Written as DNA, the CDR3 is TGTGCCAGCAGCCGGGACACTAATTCACCCCTCCACTTT.

This clone was detected ten times or more. The gene calls are TRBV6-5 and TRBJ1-1; D ambiguous. Germline V gene data show CDR1 as MNHEY and CDR2 as SVGAGI. The CDR3 has 14 amino acids. V was shortened by 4 bases and J by 0 bases, with 9 bases between the two germline ends. The CDR3 DNA is TGTGCCAGCAGTTCGCCAGGCTTGAACACTGAAGCTTTCTTT. As protein: CASSSPGLNTEAFF.

This chain uses TRBV20-1 with TRBJ2-7; 9 nucleotides agree with TRBD2. Per the germline V gene, CDR1 is DFQATT and CDR2 is SNEGSKA (reference sequence). This CDR3 has 15 amino acids. The ends lost 4 bases at V and 0 bases at J; junction bases unmatched: 7. CDR3: CSATGGLASSYEQYF. The DNA for the CDR3 is TGCAGTGCTACTGGAGGACTAGCGAGCTCCTACGAGCAGTACTTC.

The chain combines TRBV27 with TRBJ2-3; D perhaps matches TRBD2 (5 bases). This CDR3 spans 16 amino acids. Germline CDR1 MNHEY, CDR2 SMNVEV (reference sequence). V dropped 3 bases and J dropped 1 base, with 14 bases sitting between them. CDR3 bases: TGTGCCAGCAGTTTCATTTTAAGCGGAGGCACAGATACGCAGTATTTT. It specifies CASSFILSGGTDTQYF.

CDR3 protein: CASSLVGGYEQYF. CDR3 DNA sequence: TGTGCCAGCAGCTTAGTAGGGGGTTACGAGCAGTACTTC. This sequence joins TRBV11-2 and TRBJ2-7; D possibly corresponds to TRBD1 (6 bases). The CDR3 extends over 13 amino acids. Germline loops: CDR1 SGHAT, CDR2 FQNNGV. V was pared by 1 base and J by 4 bases, with 8 bases between.

In its sample, this clone was seen a few times. A read error may account for a junction end that differs from germline. The same CDR3 can be traced to other DNA sequences in this sample. The V and J genes are TRBV6-1 and TRBJ2-5; 10 bases match TRBD1. The CDR3 has 15 amino acids. Germline V gene sequence: CDR1 MNHNS, CDR2 SASEGT. CDR3 DNA sequence: TGTGCCAGCAGTACGACAGGGGGCAATTGGGAGACCCAATACTTC. Residues: CASSTTGGNWETQYF.

The chain couples TRBV19 to TRBJ1-5; D is undetermined. CDR3 length equals 13 residues. The V end was cut by 7 bases, the J end by 7 bases, with 14 bases between. Looked up from germline, CDR1 is LNHDA and CDR2 is SQIVND (reference sequence). CDR3: CASTVIPGQPQHF. CDR3 DNA: TGTGCCAGTACCGTGATCCCGGGGCAGCCCCAGCATTTT.

This clone counts as medium-sized (0.01 to 0.1%). CDR3 sequence (DNA): TGTGCCAGCAGCTCAGGGCCCTGGAATGAGCAGTTCTTC. This codes for CASSSGPWNEQFF. The chain uses TRBV7-2 and TRBJ2-1, with D maybe TRBD1 (5 bases). V lost 4 bases, J lost 7 bases, and 11 bases lay in between. The CDR3 runs to 13 residues. Germline CDR1 and CDR2: SGHTA and FQGNSA.

The chain uses TRBV3-1 and TRBJ2-2, with D perhaps TRBD2 (5 bases). V was pared by 1 base and J by 9 bases, with 6 bases between. The length of the CDR3 is 12 residues. The germline gives CDR1 LGHDT, CDR2 YNNKEL (reference sequence). The CDR3 sequence is CASSQAGRELFF. The CDR3, as DNA: TGTGCCAGCAGCCAAGCCGGGAGGGAGCTGTTTTTT.

Judged by abundance, this clone is medium-sized. The chain combines TRBV4-2 with TRBJ2-1; unclear D gene. The CDR3 covers 15 residues. Germline V gene lookup returns CDR1 LGHNA and CDR2 YNFKEQ. The V end lost 4 bases, the J end lost 3 bases, and 13 bases lay between the germline ends. CDR3 in amino acids: CASSRLESYYNEQFF. The DNA of the CDR3 is TGTGCCAGCAGCCGCCTAGAAAGCTACTACAATGAGCAGTTCTTC.